The 32 T cell receptor beta chains in this list originate from one sample, sequenced in a study of blood T cell repertoires in COVID-19. TCRdb's copy holds only in-frame clones and misses some; the assay was immunoSEQ multiplex PCR. The table lists 180,000 or so clones, roughly 85% of them singletons. The specimen was peripheral blood. The receptors originated from a woman aged 55-70 years with acute or convalescent COVID-19.

The chain has TRBV2 and TRBJ1-1; no clear D gene. With 5 bases removed from V and 0 bases from J, the gap between germline ends came to 7 bases. The CDR3 has 13 residues. Germline V gives CDR1 SNHLY, CDR2 FYNNEI. This CDR3 is CASSNSLNTEAFF. The CDR3 DNA sequence: TGTGCCAGCAGTAACTCATTGAACACTGAAGCTTTCTTT.

This chain connects TRBV27 to TRBJ1-1, with D possibly matching TRBD1 (6 bases). The germline V and J ends were trimmed by 5 bases and 1 base, with 17 bases remaining between them. Germline CDR1 is MNHEY and CDR2 is SMNVEV (reference sequence). The CDR3 loop spans 16 amino acids. CDR3 protein: CASSQSRQVPNTEAFF. The CDR3 coding sequence is TGTGCCAGCAGTCAGTCTAGACAGGTCCCGAACACTGAAGCTTTCTTT.

This rearrangement joins TRBV11-3 to TRBJ2-5, with TRBD1 matching over 9 bases. V lost 5 bases, J lost 5 bases, and 9 bases stayed unmatched. Per the germline V gene, CDR1 is SGHNT and CDR2 is YENEEA. The CDR3 is 15 amino acids. CDR3 nucleotides: TGTGCCAGCAGCACACGGGACAGGGTGGGGGAGACCCAGTACTTC. This encodes CASSTRDRVGETQYF.

This clone was picked up a small number of times. V is TRBV11-3 and J is TRBJ2-1; 10 nucleotides agree with TRBD2. This CDR3 contains 17 residues. V dropped 3 bases and J dropped 6; count of bases not matched to a gene: 11. Germline CDR1 reads SGHNT; CDR2 reads YENEEA. This CDR3 reads CASSFSPGLASINEQFF. The CDR3, as DNA: TGTGCCAGCAGCTTTTCTCCGGGACTAGCGAGTATCAATGAGCAGTTCTTC.

This clone was observed once. The chain employs TRBV9 and TRBJ2-2; weak D call: TRBD2 (6 bases). V was pared by 5 bases and J by 2 bases, with 10 bases between. Germline V gene lookup returns CDR1 SGDLS and CDR2 YYNGEE. This CDR3 region has 14 residues. DNA of the CDR3: TGTGCCAGCAGAGGAGGGCCCAACACCGGGGAGCTGTTTTTT. Residues: CASRGGPNTGELFF.

This clone appeared a few times. V is TRBV5-1 and J is TRBJ2-2; 7 bases are a match to TRBD2. This CDR3 comprises 16 residues. V dropped 1 base and J dropped 6; count of bases not matched to a gene: 9. The germline V gene encodes CDR1 SGHRS and CDR2 YFSETQ. The CDR3 DNA follows: TGCGCCAGCAGCTTGAGCGGGAAAGTCGGCGCCGGGGAGCTGTTTTTT. This sequence encodes CASSLSGKVGAGELFF.

The V and J genes are TRBV12-3 or TRBV12-4 and TRBJ2-1; D perhaps matches TRBD2 (6 bases). The CDR3 extends over 11 amino acids. Trimming shortened V by 5 bases and J by 15 bases, and 14 bases separated the two germline ends. As DNA, the CDR3 is TGTGCCAGCAGTACTAGCCGCACGAGGTTCTTC. Translation: CASSTSRTRFF.

The chain uses TRBV7-9 and TRBJ2-1; no clear D. Germline V gene lookup returns CDR1 SEHNR and CDR2 FQNEAQ (reference sequence). V lost 0 bases and J lost 7, with 10 bases in between. The CDR3 sequence is 14 residues long. The CDR3 nucleotides are TGTGCCAGCAGCTTAGCGGGCCCTGGGAATGAGCAGTTCTTC. The encoded protein is CASSLAGPGNEQFF.

V usage is TRBV21-1 and J usage is TRBJ1-6; the table calls TRBD1, which could not be checked here. TRBV21-1 is a known pseudogene. This CDR3 is built from 15 residues. CDR3 coding DNA: TGTGCCAGCAGCAAAAGAAGGGGGCACAATTCACCCCTCCACTTT. Translating it yields CASSKRRGHNSPLHF.

The chain uses TRBV2 and TRBJ1-2; maybe TRBD1 (6 bases). The V gene's germline CDR1 is SNHLY and CDR2 FYNNEI. V was cut by 2 bases and J by 6 bases, with 16 bases left in between. This CDR3 spans 15 amino acids. CDR3 protein: CASSEKTGTFDGYTF. The CDR3, as DNA: TGTGCCAGCAGTGAAAAAACAGGGACGTTCGATGGCTACACCTTC.

The chain combines TRBV21-1 with TRBJ1-5. TRBV21-1 is a listed pseudogene. The CDR3 contains 14 residues. The CDR3 here is CASSPHRSNQPQHF. The CDR3 bases are TGTGCCAGCAGCCCGCATCGGAGCAATCAGCCCCAGCATTTT.

The gene calls are TRBV25-1 and TRBJ1-1, with 7 bases identical to TRBD1. The CDR3 consists of 14 residues. CDR1 and CDR2 from the germline V gene are MGHDK and SYGVNS. Germline trimming cut 6 bases from V and 4 bases from J; bases unmatched to any gene: 8. This CDR3 reads CASRETGWGTEAFF. CDR3 DNA sequence: TGTGCCAGCAGAGAGACAGGGTGGGGCACTGAAGCTTTCTTT. Using reference TRBV25-1 and TRBJ1-1 for the parts outside the CDR3, the full variable domain is EADIYQTPRYLVIGTGKKITLECSQTMGHDKMYWYQQDPGMELHLIHYSYGVNSTEKGDLSSESTVSRIRTEHFPLTLESARPSHTSQYLCASRETGWGTEAFFGQGTRLTVV.

The V gene is TRBV27, the J gene TRBJ1-4; D is unclear. The V end lost 0 bases, the J end lost 5 bases, and 10 bases lay between the germline ends. The CDR3 consists of 15 residues. The germline CDR1 and CDR2 sequences are MNHEY and SMNVEV (reference sequence). CDR3 DNA: TGTGCCAGCAGTTTATCTCTAGGATTCAATGAAAAACTGTTTTTT. This translates into CASSLSLGFNEKLFF.

The V and J genes are TRBV19 and TRBJ1-4; no clear D. CDR3 size: 14 residues. Trimming took off 7 bases at V and 6 bases at J, with 15 bases between the two ends. Germline CDR1 LNHDA, CDR2 SQIVND (reference sequence). The CDR3 is CASTTDTGDEKLFF. The CDR3 DNA reads as TGTGCCAGTACCACCGACACCGGCGATGAAAAACTGTTTTTT.

This clone was counted at least ten times. The chain is built from TRBV19 and TRBJ1-4; maybe TRBD1 (6 bases). Germline V CDR1 and CDR2: LNHDA, SQIVND (reference sequence). Trimming pared 8 bases from V and 8 bases from J, leaving 21 bases between. The CDR3 totals 15 residues. CDR3 nucleotides: TGTGCCAGTCAGCGAACAGGGTCCGTATGGGAAAAACTGTTTTTT. Its translation: CASQRTGSVWEKLFF.

This clone was observed once. The CDR3 DNA reads TGTGCCGCCGGAGGAGTGAACACTGAAGCTTTCTTT. Translating it yields CAAGGVNTEAFF. The chain carries TRBV15 and TRBJ1-1; D call uncertain. Trimming shortened V by 11 bases and J by 0 bases, and 10 bases separated the two germline ends. From germline, CDR1 is LNHNV and CDR2 YYDKDF (reference sequence). The CDR3 is made up of 12 amino acids.

This chain links TRBV27 with TRBJ2-5, with 9 bases aligning to TRBD2. This CDR3 comprises 16 residues. The V gene end was trimmed by 5 bases and the J gene end by 2 bases; junction bases not matched to a gene: 9. CDR1 and CDR2 (germline): MNHEY, SMNVEV (reference sequence). The CDR3 nucleotides are TGTGCCAGCAGTCCCGTAGCGGGGGACGGGCAAGAGACCCAGTACTTC. This sequence encodes CASSPVAGDGQETQYF.

This chain links TRBV18 with TRBJ1-1; 7 positions agree with TRBD1. The CDR3 covers 14 residues. Germline CDR1 and CDR2: KGHSH and LQKENI. V was pared by 4 bases and J by 3 bases, with 5 bases of the junction left unmatched. CDR3 sequence (DNA): TGTGCCAGCTCACTCGTTCAGGGGGACACTGAAGCTTTCTTT. As protein: CASSLVQGDTEAFF.

This chain uses TRBV7-3 with TRBJ2-5; D perhaps matches TRBD1 (5 bases). This CDR3 has 14 residues. Per the germline V gene, CDR1 is SGHTA and CDR2 is FQGTGA. V shed 3 bases and J shed 4 bases, with 12 bases lying between them. Here the CDR3 reads CASSFQGSGETQYF. DNA for the CDR3: TGTGCCAGCAGCTTTCAGGGAAGTGGAGAGACCCAGTACTTC.

The chain recombines TRBV5-1 with TRBJ2-5; D is unclear. CDR1 and CDR2 from the germline V gene are SGHRS and YFSETQ. Deletions cut 2 bases from V and 5 bases from J, with 7 bases between. This CDR3 contains 12 residues. The CDR3 is CASSLVGETQYF. DNA for the CDR3: TGCGCCAGCAGCTTAGTGGGCGAGACCCAGTACTTC.

This chain connects TRBV19 to TRBJ1-5; TRBD1 is a possible D gene (5 bases). V lost 2 bases, J lost 2 bases, and 22 bases lay in between. The CDR3 has 19 residues. The germline CDR1 and CDR2 sequences are LNHDA and SQIVND (reference sequence). The CDR3 loop reads CASSIRAGWLVEGNQPQHF. The CDR3 nucleotides are TGTGCCAGTAGTATACGGGCAGGGTGGTTGGTCGAAGGCAATCAGCCCCAGCATTTT.

The rearrangement links TRBV5-1 to TRBJ2-5; 14 nucleotides agree with TRBD2. V shed 4 bases and J 4 bases; nucleotides not matched to a gene: 12. The germline V gene has CDR1 SGHRS and CDR2 YFSETQ. This CDR3 region has 18 residues. CDR3 sequence (DNA): TGCGCCAGCAGCCCGGGACTAGCGGGAGCGGGGCACGTAGAGACCCAGTACTTC. This encodes CASSPGLAGAGHVETQYF.

This sequence joins TRBV5-5 and TRBJ1-1; D not resolved. V lost 5 bases to trimming and J lost 0 bases, with 8 bases between them. This CDR3 comprises 13 residues. The germline V gene encodes CDR1 SGHKS and CDR2 YYEKEE (reference sequence). The CDR3 here is CASRARLNTEAFF. CDR3 bases: TGTGCCAGCAGGGCCAGGCTGAACACTGAAGCTTTCTTT.

This clone was seen only once. The rearrangement uses TRBV9 and TRBJ2-2, with TRBD1 matching over 7 bases. From germline, CDR1 is SGDLS and CDR2 YYNGEE. V gave up 4 bases and J gave up 7 bases; unmatched junction bases: 10. CDR3 length: 15 amino acids. This CDR3 reads CASSPRQGSNGELFF. The CDR3 DNA reads TGTGCCAGCAGCCCCCGACAGGGCTCTAACGGGGAGCTGTTTTTT.

This chain links TRBV20-1 with TRBJ1-1; 8 bases map to TRBD1. From germline, CDR1 is DFQATT and CDR2 SNEGSKA (reference sequence). The junction had 7 bases not matched to a gene; V was cut back by 3 bases and J by 4 bases. CDR3 size: 14 residues. The CDR3 loop is CSASVHDRGTEAFF. The CDR3 DNA sequence: TGCAGTGCTAGTGTACATGACAGGGGCACTGAAGCTTTCTTT.

The chain is built from TRBV7-2 and TRBJ1-5; a weak D match, TRBD1 (5 bases). CDR3 length: 14 residues. Germline V gene lookup returns CDR1 SGHTA and CDR2 FQGNSA. V was shortened by 5 bases and J by 6 bases, with 14 bases between the two germline ends. CDR3 coding DNA: TGTGCCAGCAGCGCGACAGCAGGGATTCAGCCCCAGCATTTT. Residues: CASSATAGIQPQHF.

This chain joins TRBV9 and TRBJ2-1; 7 nucleotides line up with TRBD2. V gave up 4 bases and J gave up 4 bases; unmatched junction bases: 14. The CDR3 runs 17 residues. The V gene's germline CDR1 is SGDLS and CDR2 YYNGEE. The CDR3 coding sequence is TGTGCCAGCAGCTTAACCATCCTAGCGGATTCGTACAATGAGCAGTTCTTC. Translation gives CASSLTILADSYNEQFF.

The J gene is TRBJ2-7, the V gene TRBV10-3; D is unresolved. Germline CDR1 is ENHRY and CDR2 is SYGVKD. This CDR3 spans 14 amino acids. The V end was cut by 2 bases, the J end by 0 bases, with 8 bases between. CDR3 amino acids: CAISEPRSSYEQYF. The CDR3 DNA sequence: TGTGCCATCAGTGAGCCGAGGAGCTCCTACGAGCAGTACTTC.

This rearrangement joins TRBV19 to TRBJ1-4, with 10 positions matching TRBD1. Germline loops: CDR1 LNHDA, CDR2 SQIVND (reference sequence). Losses at the gene ends were 10 bases for V and 6 bases for J; bases not matched to a gene: 8. The CDR3 extends over 14 amino acids. The CDR3 DNA is TGTGCCACCTCGTTCGGGACAGGGGATGAAAAACTGTTTTTT. Translating it yields CATSFGTGDEKLFF. Full variable domain (missing parts from reference TRBV19 and TRBJ1-4): DGGITQSPKYLFRKEGQNVTLSCEQNLNHDAMYWYRQDPGQGLRLIYYSQIVNDFQKGDIAEGYSVSREKKESFPLTVTSAQKNPTAFYLCATSFGTGDEKLFFGSGTQLSVL.

Only a few counts were recorded for this clone. This chain uses TRBV19 with TRBJ2-2; 7 positions match TRBD1. V was pared by 0 bases and J by 6 bases, with 10 bases of the junction left unmatched. The CDR3 covers 17 residues. Per the germline V gene, CDR1 is LNHDA and CDR2 is SQIVND (reference sequence). CDR3 bases: TGTGCCAGTAGTATAGACAGGGGGTTTAACATCCCCGGGGAGCTGTTTTTT. It is translated as CASSIDRGFNIPGELFF.

In its sample, this clone was seen once. The chain uses TRBV18 and TRBJ2-3; D is perhaps TRBD1 (6 bases). CDR1 and CDR2 (germline): KGHSH, LQKENI. The V end lost 2 bases, the J end lost 3 bases, and 15 bases lay between the germline ends. CDR3 length: 16 residues. CDR3 amino acids: CASSPTRGGRTDTQYF. In nucleotides, the CDR3 is TGTGCCAGCTCACCAACCAGAGGGGGAAGAACAGATACGCAGTATTTT. The variable domain in full, with the rest retrieved from reference TRBV18 and TRBJ2-3, is NAGVMQNPRHLVRRRGQEARLRCSPMKGHSHVYWYRQLPEEGLKFMVYLQKENIIDESGMPKERFSAEFPKEGPSILRIQQVVRGDSAAYFCASSPTRGGRTDTQYFGPGTRLTVL.

This rearrangement joins TRBV28 to TRBJ2-7; the match to TRBD2 covers 14 bases. From germline, CDR1 is MDHEN and CDR2 SYDVKM. V trimming: 2 bases; J trimming: 3 bases; junction bases outside the gene matches: 6. This CDR3 has 17 residues. The CDR3 sequence is CASSLTTSGRVSYEQYF. The CDR3, as DNA: TGTGCCAGCAGTTTAACGACTAGCGGGAGGGTAAGCTACGAGCAGTACTTC.